This paragraph reports one T cell receptor beta chain. A single count supports this clonotype. Its antigen is currently not known. The record has no base qualities; no much larger clone is one base away. Evidence from one read is weak. The sample comes from a study of CD8 T cells in Susac syndrome (dated by TCRdb to 2018 to 2020). Regarding the research as a whole: Among the Susac syndrome patients who were sequenced, clinically active disease was present in 5 or 6 and clinical remission was observed in fewer than 10. At the time of blood withdrawal, Susac syndrome patients were either therapy-naive, taking corticosteroids (with some also receiving IVIg), or on IVIg alone. The study used repertoire sequencing to test whether antigen drove CD8+ T cell activation and differentiation in Susac syndrome. Summary of the overall study and its limitations: In the CD4+ T cell repertoire of Susac syndrome patients, clonal expansion was not detected. The TCR sequencing and HLA analysis was acknowledged to have included a relatively small number of individuals.

RNA was extracted using the RNeasy kit, and about 0.45 to 1 ug of the RNA was reverse transcribed with random hexamers. TCR beta CDR3 regions were amplified with the immunoSEQ multiplex PCR assay covering 54 Vbeta and 13 Jbeta segments. PCR amplification bias was corrected using a synthetic template baseline for primer optimization and computational correction. Turning to the authors' computational methods: Reads were assigned to V, D and J genes according to IMGT and analyzed in immunoSEQ Analyzer, with only productive sequences retained. Clonality was computed as one minus Shannon entropy normalized by log2 of the number of productive unique sequences. For each patient and control, public and private clones were evaluated within the 100 most prevalent clones. A clone was defined as Susac-specific if it was absent from the healthy and MS cohorts, from 1052 published viral clones and from other ImmuneACCESS disease sequences. TCRdb reworked the public reads: Q25 trimming with fastp, MiXCR clone assembly, productive beta chains retained. Entries are consolidated by CDR3 protein sequence, retaining the most common genes and DNA. These V and J calls are TCRdb output, not the study's own analysis. The sample yields 210,000 or so distinct CDR3 sequences; 85% to 95% were counted once. The top ten clonotypes cover 0.15% to 0.2% of the sample.

At the junction V is shortened by 4 bases and J by 0 bases; bases outside the gene matches: 6. The germline V gene encodes CDR1 LGHDT and CDR2 YNNKEL (reference sequence). The CDR3 sequence holds 16 residues, the cysteine and phenylalanine included. Only CDR3 DNA is held: 48 bases, read in frame from base 1. High-throughput TCR beta sequencing profiled peripheral blood CD8+ and CD4+ T cells from healthy donors, Susac syndrome patients and multiple sclerosis patients. Susac syndrome patients met recently defined diagnostic criteria for definite or probable disease. Bulk CD8+ and CD4+ T cells were purified by magnetic negative isolation, while CD8+ TEMRA cells were enriched using FACS. Blood was collected in EDTA tubes and processed within 24 hours, with PBMCs isolated through density gradient centrifugation. PBMCs intended for TCR sequencing were cryopreserved in liquid nitrogen and were subsequently thawed in a 37 degrees C water bath. A purity of at least 90% was achieved for sorted or isolated CD4+, CD8+ and CD8+ TEMRA cells.

The source of this sequence is a human donor with Susac syndrome. Sequencing was carried out using CD4+ T cells from PBMCs. Recombination connected TRBV3-1 to TRBJ2-3; the central 8 bases match TRBD2. The CDR3 here reads CASSLRGGGSTDTQYF. The DNA reads TGTGCCAGCAGCCTCAGAGGCGGGGGGAGCACAGATACGCAGTATTTT.